The source of this T cell receptor (beta chain) is a study of cytomegalovirus exposure and HLA in healthy donors. This clone was detected only a few times. CDR1 and CDR2 from the germline V gene are GTSNPN and SVGIG (reference sequence). The ends lost 5 bases at V and 4 bases at J; junction bases unmatched: 4. The CDR3 is 12 residues long. The PCR ran on 60 Vbeta and 13 Jbeta primers. Clones were read by immunoSEQ multiplex PCR, and TCRdb kept only the in-frame ones, dropping some. Here the sample spans some 120,000 clones, 70% to 80% being singletons. The source material was PBMCs. The clonotype was recovered from a woman in her forties or fifties in good health and CMV-seropositive. The chain employs TRBV30 and TRBJ2-5; 7 nucleotides line up with TRBD2. For the CDR3, the DNA is TGTGCCTGGGGTCGGGGGGTAGAGACCCAGTACTTC. Encoded protein: CAWGRGVETQYF.